This is a list of T cell receptor beta chains from one sample in a study of cytomegalovirus exposure and HLA in healthy donors. Using immunoSEQ multiplex PCR, the repertoire was profiled, and TCRdb retains in-frame clones only, with some absent. The sample yields about 160,000 clones, 75% to 90% seen once. Source material: PBMCs. Every receptor here comes from a woman between 18 and 30 years old in good health and CMV-seronegative. CDR3s leave out the opening cysteine and the closing phenylalanine or tryptophan. Fields, in order: V gene, J gene, clone size, CDR3 protein. Not every row has a clone size; where given, it reads once, few, many or a size class.

>TRBV7-9|TRBJ1-2|NA
ASSPGGQGKDGYT
>TRBV21-1|TRBJ2-1|NA
ASSKGGRTYLGHSYNEQF
>TRBV11-3|TRBJ2-1|NA
ASSLGLAGGDEQF
>TRBV4-1|TRBJ1-2|few
ASSQARSGYGYT
>TRBV9|TRBJ2-6|NA
ASSVKDRLSSGANVLT
>TRBV5-1|TRBJ2-1|NA
ASSLAGLAGASNEQF
>TRBV2|TRBJ1-6|NA
AREDRDDSPLH
>TRBV5-3|TRBJ1-1|once
ARSLEGRDTEAF
>TRBV9|TRBJ2-3|NA
ASSPRLPGGSGDTQY
>TRBV5-1|TRBJ2-3|NA
ASSFDLQGAADTQY
>TRBV14|TRBJ2-3|NA
ASSQVLAGRIDTQY
>TRBV2|TRBJ1-5|NA
ASTRTENQPQH
>TRBV7-8|TRBJ1-5|NA
ASSLQDSNQPQH
>TRBV5-4|TRBJ1-2|NA
ASSGGTGGGYT
>TRBV5-1|TRBJ2-1|NA
ASSLAPGTGVVTMNEQF
>TRBV5-1|TRBJ2-3|NA
ASSLGTGVADTQY
>TRBV6-1|TRBJ1-5|NA
ASRVAAFNQPQH
>TRBV5-4|TRBJ1-5|NA
ASSRNPGGQQPQH
>TRBV10-2|TRBJ2-7|NA
ASSELAGGIYEQY
>TRBV7-9|TRBJ1-4|NA
ASSFGQATNEKLF
>TRBV7-6|TRBJ1-4|NA
ASSWGSAEGHDEKLF
>TRBV5-1|TRBJ1-6|NA
ASSRDGQDNSPLH
>TRBV6-4|TRBJ2-3|NA
ASSERGGARRDTQY
>TRBV6-5|TRBJ2-7|NA
ASSYESKGEQY
>TRBV30|TRBJ2-7|NA
AWSEGTSGGYEQY
>TRBV2|TRBJ2-3|NA
ASSGLAGHTQY
>TRBV9|TRBJ2-7|NA
ASSPTGQVSEQY
>TRBV4-2|TRBJ1-6|once
ASRSPRGQGAGYNSPLH
>TRBV5-1|TRBJ1-2|NA
ASSSVDSVYGYT
>TRBV5-1|TRBJ1-2|few
ASSLEPGLSGGYT
>TRBV7-9|TRBJ1-5|NA
ASSLGQGQPQH
>TRBV5-4|TRBJ2-7|once
ASSLASRPGGVSYEQY
>TRBV19|TRBJ2-7|NA
ASSILPGRGTEQY
>TRBV4-3|TRBJ2-4|NA
ASSQELAGKNIQY
>TRBV18|TRBJ1-3|NA
ASSVTGESGNTIY
>TRBV5-1|TRBJ2-5|NA
ASSLGTTSGTQETQY
>TRBV11-2|TRBJ1-5|NA
ATKGGDWPQH
>TRBV5-1|TRBJ2-3|NA
ASSLGLRGGTDTQY
>TRBV4-3|TRBJ1-3|NA
ASSQGGAGVLSGNTIY
>TRBV6-5|TRBJ1-5|NA
ASSYSERGQPQH
>TRBV30|TRBJ1-2|NA
AWSNPGQGTDGYT
>TRBV9|TRBJ1-1|NA
ASSLRPGTEAF
>TRBV30|TRBJ1-6|NA
ASQTGYNSPLH
>TRBV7-9|TRBJ1-5|NA
ASSLARGGGNQPQH
>TRBV14|TRBJ2-7|NA
ASSQVMIAQASGRSYEQY
>TRBV4-1|TRBJ2-7|NA
ASSQVYSVRYEQY
>TRBV30|TRBJ2-1|NA
AWNSGVTNEQF
>TRBV11-3|TRBJ2-7|NA
ASSLQPGTGNEQY
>TRBV27|TRBJ1-6|NA
ASRSIESSYNSPLH
>TRBV29-1|TRBJ2-1|NA
SVPHPSTGGLYNEQF
>TRBV5-1|TRBJ2-5|NA
ASSLARDRPFGETQY
>TRBV6-1|TRBJ1-2|NA
ATRQDYGYT
>TRBV10-2|TRBJ1-1|once
ASSEWQMNTEAF
>TRBV11-2|TRBJ2-7|NA
ASSLEQGSSYEQY
>TRBV29-1|TRBJ1-1|once
SVTNDRVTEAF